The 32 T cell receptor beta chains listed next were all sequenced from one sample in a study of blood T cell repertoires in COVID-19. Only in-frame clones appear in the TCRdb table, and some are missing; sequencing was by immunoSEQ multiplex PCR. The repertoire holds about 72,000 clones, with around nine tenths as singletons. Sequencing was done on a sample of peripheral blood. These receptors were obtained from an older woman with acute or convalescent COVID-19.

The chain carries TRBV28 and TRBJ1-5; 8 nucleotides align to TRBD1. The CDR3 is 14 amino acids. J gave up 2 bases and V 6 bases, and 3 bases lay outside the gene matches. Germline V gives CDR1 MDHEN, CDR2 SYDVKM. The CDR3 here is CASREQGGNQPQHF. In DNA form, the CDR3 reads TGTGCCAGCAGGGAACAGGGGGGCAATCAGCCCCAGCATTTT.

The chain is built from TRBV5-5 and TRBJ1-1; 10 bases map to TRBD1. CDR3 length equals 16 residues. Trimming cost V 2 bases and J 2 bases; bases outside gene matches: 6. Germline loops: CDR1 SGHKS, CDR2 YYEKEE (reference sequence). The CDR3 DNA is TGTGCCAGCAGCTTTCACCGGGACAGGGGTAACACTGAAGCTTTCTTT. Translation: CASSFHRDRGNTEAFF.

The J gene is TRBJ2-7, the V gene TRBV21-1; TRBD1 is the table's D call, not checked against the DNA. TRBV21-1 corresponds to a pseudogene. The CDR3 loop spans 15 amino acids. The CDR3 sequence: CASPIETGQNYEQYF. The CDR3 nucleotides are TGTGCCAGCCCTATCGAGACAGGGCAAAACTACGAGCAGTACTTC.

This clone was counted once. This sequence joins TRBV7-6 and TRBJ2-2; 16 bases map to TRBD2. V shed 3 bases and J 7 bases; nucleotides not matched to a gene: 14. This CDR3 is 20 amino acids long. Germline CDR1 reads SGHVS; CDR2 reads FNYEAQ. The CDR3 DNA sequence: TGTGCCAGCAGCTTGCGGTCAGGGACTAGCGGGGGGGACCCGGACGGGGAGCTGTTTTTT. This gives the protein CASSLRSGTSGGDPDGELFF.

This chain connects TRBV6-5 to TRBJ1-6, with 7 positions matching TRBD1. This CDR3 has 15 residues. CDR1 is MNHEY and CDR2 is SVGAGI in the germline V gene. The ends lost 8 bases at V and 11 bases at J; junction bases unmatched: 15. In DNA, the CDR3 is TGTGCCAGCCGCAGGGCACCGACAGGGTCTGCACCCCTCCACTTT. This encodes CASRRAPTGSAPLHF.

The chain combines TRBV4-1 with TRBJ2-2, with D perhaps TRBD2 (5 bases). The CDR3 consists of 16 residues. Trimming cost V 3 bases and J 1 base, with 12 bases left between them. Germline assignment: CDR1 MGHRA and CDR2 YSYEKL. The CDR3 sequence: CASSQMSGLNTGELFF. In DNA, the CDR3 is TGCGCCAGCAGCCAGATGTCGGGGTTGAACACCGGGGAGCTGTTTTTT.

J is TRBJ1-1 and V is TRBV12-3 or TRBV12-4; D unresolved. V lost 5 bases and J 1 base, leaving 8 bases between the germline ends. The CDR3 contains 13 residues. CDR3 sequence: CASSRERNTEAFF. The CDR3 region has the DNA TGTGCCAGCAGTCGGGAAAGGAACACTGAAGCTTTCTTT.

The chain joins TRBV5-6 to TRBJ2-7, with 8 bases aligning to TRBD1. CDR1 and CDR2 from the germline V gene are SGHDT and YYEEEE. This CDR3 comprises 16 residues. The junction had 12 bases not matched to a gene; V was cut back by 4 bases and J by 3 bases. CDR3: CASSGGTGMGLYEQYF. The CDR3 nucleotides are TGTGCCAGCAGCGGGGGGACAGGAATGGGACTCTACGAGCAGTACTTC.

The V and J genes are TRBV28 and TRBJ1-2; the D is unclear. The CDR3 has 16 amino acids. V lost 4 bases to trimming and J lost 1 base, with 16 bases between them. Germline V CDR1 and CDR2: MDHEN, SYDVKM. Here the CDR3 reads CASSSPPGGFNYGYTF. CDR3 bases: TGTGCCAGCAGTTCCCCCCCGGGTGGGTTTAACTATGGCTACACCTTC.

The chain couples TRBV3-1 (or the pseudogene TRBV3-2) to TRBJ1-2; 9 nucleotides align to TRBD1. The CDR3 is 14 amino acids. With 4 bases clipped from V and 4 bases from J, the junction kept 4 bases outside the gene matches. Germline V gives CDR1 LGHDT, CDR2 YNNKEL (reference sequence). CDR3 sequence (DNA): TGTGCCAGCAGCCCACAGGGGGCGGGCTATGGCTACACCTTC. This encodes CASSPQGAGYGYTF.

V and J are TRBV5-5 and TRBJ1-3, with TRBD1 identical over 7 bases. After removal of 4 bases from V and 0 bases from J, the junction contained 4 bases not matched to a gene. The CDR3 is made up of 15 amino acids. From germline, CDR1 is SGHKS and CDR2 YYEKEE (reference sequence). Here the CDR3 reads CASSPGQSSGNTIYF. Written as DNA, the CDR3 is TGTGCCAGCAGCCCGGGACAGTCCTCTGGAAACACCATATATTTT. Combining the CDR3 with reference TRBV5-5 and TRBJ1-3 gives the whole variable domain DAGVTQSPTHLIKTRGQQVTLRCSPISGHKSVSWYQQVLGQGPQFIFQYYEKEERGRGNFPDRFSARQFPNYSSELNVNALLLGDSALYLCASSPGQSSGNTIYFGEGSWLTVV.

J is TRBJ1-1 and V is TRBV5-1; D perhaps matches TRBD1 (6 bases). Trimming pared 4 bases from V and 0 bases from J, leaving 10 bases between. CDR1 and CDR2 (germline): SGHRS, YFSETQ. There are 14 residues in the CDR3. CDR3: CASSADSLNTEAFF. The CDR3 DNA sequence: TGCGCCAGCAGCGCGGACAGCCTGAACACTGAAGCTTTCTTT.

V and J are TRBV19 and TRBJ1-3, with 9 bases identical to TRBD1. CDR1 is LNHDA and CDR2 is SQIVND in the germline V gene (reference sequence). V lost 7 bases to trimming and J lost 8 bases; unmatched junction nucleotides: 6. CDR3 length: 13 residues. The CDR3 sequence is CASNLQGADTIYF. CDR3 sequence (DNA): TGTGCCAGTAACCTACAGGGGGCGGACACCATATATTTT. Supplemented by reference TRBV19 and TRBJ1-3, the full variable domain reads DGGITQSPKYLFRKEGQNVTLSCEQNLNHDAMYWYRQDPGQGLRLIYYSQIVNDFQKGDIAEGYSVSREKKESFPLTVTSAQKNPTAFYLCASNLQGADTIYFGEGSWLTVV.

The genes are TRBV6-5 and TRBJ2-7, with 9 positions matching TRBD1. CDR1 is MNHEY, CDR2 SVGAGI, per germline. The CDR3 runs to 14 residues. The V and J ends lost 6 bases and 4 bases, in that order; junction bases with no gene match: 7. Here the CDR3 DNA reads TGTGCCAGCAGAGCGGGACAGGGTCCTTACGAGCAGTACTTC. It translates to CASRAGQGPYEQYF.

This chain uses TRBV18 with TRBJ1-1; TRBD1 matches 8 bases. Germline-derived CDR1 and CDR2 are KGHSH and LQKENI. The CDR3 is made up of 22 amino acids. The J segment lost 0 bases and the V segment lost 3 bases, leaving 24 bases of the junction unmatched. The CDR3 DNA is TGTGCCAGCTCACCTCCTCGGACAGGGCGGTCCATGGGTAAACTAATGAACACTGAAGCTTTCTTT. It yields the protein CASSPPRTGRSMGKLMNTEAFF.

The chain employs TRBV7-8 and TRBJ2-7; TRBD1 matches 7 bases. CDR3 size: 14 residues. Germline assignment: CDR1 SGHVS and CDR2 FQNEAQ. Trimming at V came to 5 bases and at J to 4 bases, leaving 8 bases not matched to a gene. CDR3: CASSPHRGAYEQYF. The CDR3 DNA sequence: TGTGCCAGCAGCCCGCACAGGGGTGCGTACGAGCAGTACTTC.

The gene calls are TRBV12-3 or TRBV12-4 and TRBJ1-1; D uncertain. The CDR3 contains 13 residues. Trimming removed 3 bases at V and 4 bases at J, with 9 bases between. The CDR3 DNA is TGTGCCAGCAGTTTGGTCGGTCTCACTGAAGCTTTCTTT. Its protein is CASSLVGLTEAFF.

This clone turned up a few times. V usage is TRBV27 and J usage is TRBJ2-7; D may be TRBD1 (5 bases). V gave up 8 bases and J gave up 3 bases, with 14 bases separating them. Germline-derived CDR1 and CDR2 are MNHEY and SMNVEV (reference sequence). The CDR3 has 13 residues. The DNA for the CDR3 is TGTGCCAGCGCTTGGACATCCGGCTACGAGCAGTACTTC. It codes for CASAWTSGYEQYF.

The chain links TRBV7-7 to TRBJ1-4; D is unclear. The V end lost 6 bases, the J end lost 7 bases, and 12 bases lay between the germline ends. Germline-derived CDR1 and CDR2 are SSHAT and FNYEAQ (reference sequence). There are 13 residues in the CDR3. The CDR3 region is CASSIERGEKLFF. In nucleotides, the CDR3 is TGTGCCAGCAGTATTGAGCGTGGTGAAAAACTGTTTTTT.

The chain links TRBV29-1 to TRBJ2-7; 9 nucleotides match TRBD2. Germline-derived CDR1 and CDR2 are SQVTM and ANQGSEA. V dropped 7 bases and J dropped 6; count of bases not matched to a gene: 4. This CDR3 is 11 amino acids long. CDR3 in DNA: TGCAGCGCCCTAGCGGGGCTCGAGCAGTACTTC. Amino acids: CSALAGLEQYF.

This sequence joins TRBV10-3 and TRBJ1-6; 8 nucleotides align to TRBD1. The J segment lost 8 bases and the V segment lost 11 bases, leaving 8 bases of the junction unmatched. Germline V gene data show CDR1 as ENHRY and CDR2 as SYGVKD. CDR3 length: 13 residues. CDR3 in amino acids: CAATGGMDSPLHF. The CDR3 DNA reads TGTGCCGCCACAGGGGGTATGGATTCACCCCTCCACTTT.

This rearrangement joins TRBV19 to TRBJ1-1, with 7 bases that match TRBD1. The CDR3 has 14 amino acids. Germline V CDR1 and CDR2: LNHDA, SQIVND (reference sequence). V trimming: 3 bases; J trimming: 7 bases; junction bases outside the gene matches: 8. This CDR3 is CASSIPGQGDEAFF. The CDR3, as DNA: TGTGCCAGTAGTATCCCCGGGCAGGGGGATGAAGCTTTCTTT.

This chain connects TRBV5-4 to TRBJ1-1, with D perhaps matching TRBD1 (6 bases). This CDR3 contains 15 residues. Trimming cost V 4 bases and J 3 bases, with 16 bases left between them. Looked up from germline, CDR1 is SGHNT and CDR2 is YYREEE (reference sequence). The CDR3 DNA reads as TGTGCCAGCAGCACGGAGGCAGGGGTCGACACTGAAGCTTTCTTT. Translating gives CASSTEAGVDTEAFF. Combining the CDR3 with reference TRBV5-4 and TRBJ1-1 gives the whole variable domain ETGVTQSPTHLIKTRGQQVTLRCSSQSGHNTVSWYQQALGQGPQFIFQYYREEENGRGNFPPRFSGLQFPNYSSELNVNALELDDSALYLCASSTEAGVDTEAFFGQGTRLTVV.

The J gene is TRBJ1-1, the V gene TRBV2; D perhaps matches TRBD1 (6 bases). V shed 3 bases and J shed 5 bases, with 13 bases lying between them. Germline V gene data show CDR1 as SNHLY and CDR2 as FYNNEI. This CDR3 comprises 14 residues. The CDR3 reads CASSDPGTRTEAFF. The CDR3 DNA reads as TGTGCCAGCAGTGACCCCGGGACACGGACTGAAGCTTTCTTT.

This chain links TRBV5-1 with TRBJ1-1; 12 positions agree with TRBD1. The germline gives CDR1 SGHRS, CDR2 YFSETQ. V lost 0 bases, J lost 7 bases, and 10 bases stayed unmatched. This CDR3 contains 17 residues. CDR3 sequence: CASSLEGQGASSGEAFF. The CDR3 coding sequence is TGCGCCAGCAGCTTGGAGGGACAGGGGGCGTCCTCTGGTGAAGCTTTCTTT.

The chain joins TRBV4-2 to TRBJ1-3; D remains unclear. The germline gives CDR1 LGHNA, CDR2 YNFKEQ. The CDR3 runs to 15 residues. The V end lost 2 bases, the J end lost 2 bases, and 10 bases lay between the germline ends. The CDR3 DNA reads TGTGCCAGCAGCCAATCGTCGGTTACTGGAAACACCATATATTTT. Its translation: CASSQSSVTGNTIYF.

The CDR3 nucleotides are TGTGCCAGCAGCTCCGGTTTGACCGGGGAGCTGTTTTTT. This sequence encodes CASSSGLTGELFF. The chain has TRBV11-3 and TRBJ2-2; D unclear. The CDR3 has 13 residues. With 4 bases removed from V and 5 bases from J, the gap between germline ends came to 8 bases. Per germline, CDR1 SGHNT and CDR2 YENEEA.

This chain connects TRBV10-3 to TRBJ2-7; 10 bases map to TRBD1. The V gene end was trimmed by 6 bases and the J gene end by 3 bases; junction bases not matched to a gene: 5. This CDR3 is built from 14 residues. Germline-derived CDR1 and CDR2 are ENHRY and SYGVKD. The CDR3 is CAIRGTGEVYEQYF. The CDR3 nucleotides are TGTGCCATCAGGGGGACAGGGGAGGTCTACGAGCAGTACTTC.

The chain couples TRBV9 to TRBJ1-4; D perhaps matches TRBD1 (5 bases). V lost 0 bases to trimming and J lost 8 bases, with 11 bases between them. This CDR3 has 14 residues. Looked up from germline, CDR1 is SGDLS and CDR2 is YYNGEE. As DNA, the CDR3 is TGTGCCAGCAGCGTAGCAGGGATAGAAGAAAAACTGTTTTTT. Its protein is CASSVAGIEEKLFF.

This clone was found a few times. The rearrangement uses TRBV6-5 and TRBJ1-4; TRBD1 might be the D (6 bases). Germline V lookup: CDR1 MNHEY, CDR2 SVGAGI. The CDR3 totals 12 residues. Trimming cost V 6 bases and J 8 bases, with 10 bases left between them. In DNA form, the CDR3 reads TGTGCCAGCAGGGGACAACTCGAAAAACTGTTTTTT. It translates to CASRGQLEKLFF.

The chain recombines TRBV9 with TRBJ1-1; 9 positions match TRBD1. The CDR3 loop spans 16 amino acids. Trimming at V came to 4 bases and at J to 3 bases, leaving 10 bases not matched to a gene. From germline, CDR1 is SGDLS and CDR2 YYNGEE. In DNA, the CDR3 is TGTGCCAGCAGCTTAACAGGGGGCTCGTTGGACACTGAAGCTTTCTTT. This sequence encodes CASSLTGGSLDTEAFF.

J is TRBJ2-3 and V is TRBV3-1 (or the pseudogene TRBV3-2); a possible D gene is TRBD2 (5 bases). The ends were cut back, 0 bases at V and 0 bases at J, with 10 bases in the middle. Germline CDR1 LGHDT, CDR2 YNNKEL (reference sequence). The CDR3 runs to 16 residues. The CDR3 reads CASSQEVGVSTDTQYF. CDR3 bases: TGTGCCAGCAGCCAAGAAGTCGGGGTGAGCACAGATACGCAGTATTTT.